This T cell receptor (beta chain) derives from a study of technical replicates of blood from a few donors. Assay used: immunoSEQ multiplex PCR; TCRdb lists only in-frame clones, some missing. The table includes 65,000 to 90,000 clones, roughly nine tenths detected once. The CDR3 sequence is 17 residues long. Trimming took 2 bases from V and 3 from J, leaving 18 bases between them. The germline gives CDR1 MNHNS, CDR2 SASEGT. Sequencing was carried out using T cells isolated from PBMCs. This TCR derives from a human donor in good health. The rearrangement links TRBV6-1 to TRBJ2-3; D gene uncertain. CDR3 residues: CASSELPRFGGTDTQYF. The CDR3 nucleotides read TGTGCCAGCAGTGAATTACCCAGGTTTGGTGGGACAGATACGCAGTATTTT.